This is a list of T cell receptor beta chains from one sample in a study of CD8+ T cells in alopecia areata. Profiled with immunoSEQ multiplex PCR; TCRdb holds only in-frame clones, not every one. The sample has about 220,000 clones, under 75% seen once. Material: CD4+ T cells sorted from blood, obtained at week 4, from a patient treated with tofacitinib. Receptor source: a human donor with alopecia areata. CDR3s include the opening cysteine and the closing phenylalanine or tryptophan. D genes are given only for firm matches. Not all rows give a size; the values are once, few, many and, for expanded clones, a class.

size,V,D,J,DNA,CDR3
once,TRBV6-4,NA,TRBJ1-2,TGTGCCAGTAGGCCTGGCAACGAGTATGGCTACACCTTC,CASRPGNEYGYTF
NA,TRBV5-1,TRBD1,TRBJ1-1,TGCGCCAGCAGCTCAGGCCCCGGGACAGGGAATCATGAAGCTTTCTTT,CASSSGPGTGNHEAFF
NA,TRBV7-2,NA,TRBJ1-5,TGTGCCAGCAGCTTAGGCAGCCTTAGCAATCAGCCCCAGCATTTT,CASSLGSLSNQPQHF
few,TRBV18,NA,TRBJ2-5,TGTGCCAGCTCACGGGAAGAGACCCAGTACTTC,CASSREETQYF
few,TRBV6-6,NA,TRBJ2-2,TGTGCCAGCAGGGCCACTCGTGACACCGGGGAGCTGTTTTTT,CASRATRDTGELFF
once,TRBV18,NA,TRBJ2-5,TGTGCCAGCTCGACCGAGGGCCGAAAAGAGACCCAGTACTTC,CASSTEGRKETQYF
NA,TRBV5-1,NA,TRBJ1-5,TGCGCCAGCAGCTTGGCGGGCGGTCAGCCCCAGCATTTT,CASSLAGGQPQHF
NA,TRBV30,NA,TRBJ1-1,TGTGCCTGGAGTGAAGGAGGTGGACCGAGGAACACTGAAGCTTTCTTT,CAWSEGGGPRNTEAFF
NA,TRBV20-1,NA,TRBJ1-1,TGCAGTGGAGGGTTCCCTGAAGCTTTCTTT,CSGGFPEAFF
few,TRBV4-3,TRBD2,TRBJ2-1,TGCGCCAGCAGCCATGGATTAGCGGGCAATGAGCAGTTCTTC,CASSHGLAGNEQFF
NA,TRBV25-1,NA,TRBJ2-5,TGTGCCAGCAGTGCACCACAGGGTTCGGAGACCCAGTACTTC,CASSAPQGSETQYF
NA,TRBV7-3,NA,TRBJ2-5,TGTGCCAGCAGCTCCTCCAGCCAAGAGACCCAGTACTTC,CASSSSSQETQYF
NA,TRBV6-1,NA,TRBJ2-7,TGTGCCAGCAGTGAAGCGTCCTTACAGGGAAGGAGGTACTTC,CASSEASLQGRRYF
NA,TRBV5-1,TRBD1,TRBJ1-2,TGCGCCAGCAGCCAGGACAGGGTTAGAGGCTACACCTTC,CASSQDRVRGYTF
NA,TRBV7-2,NA,TRBJ1-5,TGTGCCAGCAGCTTAGCCGGGGGCAATCAGCCCCAGCATTTT,CASSLAGGNQPQHF
few,TRBV10-2,NA,TRBJ2-3,TGCGCCAGCAGTGACGGCAGTCCTAGCACAGATACGCAGTATTTT,CASSDGSPSTDTQYF
NA,TRBV10-2,TRBD1,TRBJ2-7,TGCGCCAGCAGTGAGCCGGGACAGTTCACCGAGCAGTACTTC,CASSEPGQFTEQYF
NA,TRBV25-1,NA,TRBJ2-3,TGTGCCAGCAGTGACGCCACCGGGACAACTAGCACAGATACGCAGTATTTT,CASSDATGTTSTDTQYF
NA,TRBV27,NA,TRBJ2-7,TGTGCCAGCAGGACAGCCAACTCCTACGAGCAGTACTTC,CASRTANSYEQYF
NA,TRBV29-1,NA,TRBJ2-2,TGCAGCGTTGGGGCGGGGGCCACCGGGGAGCTGTTTTTT,CSVGAGATGELFF
NA,TRBV2,TRBD1,TRBJ1-1,TGTGCCACCCAAACGGACAGGGACACTGAAGCTTTCTTT,CATQTDRDTEAFF
few,TRBV27,TRBD1,TRBJ1-2,TGTGCCAGCAGTCTGAGGACAGGGGCAGGTGGCTACACCTTC,CASSLRTGAGGYTF